This TCR beta chain was documented in a study of blood T cell repertoires in COVID-19. Study as a whole: The United States, Italy and Spain supplied acute and convalescent COVID-19 samples. T cells, B-cell-depleted T cells, or PBMCs provided the cDNA or gDNA that served as material.

Methods used by the authors: For nucleated cells, counts were estimated from reference gene primer amplification. Using immunoSEQ multiplex PCR, the repertoire was profiled, and TCRdb retains in-frame clones only, with some absent. V and J calls and clone size follow that table, whereas D and trimming were derived from the DNA. The sample yields under 300,000 clones, 85% to 90% seen once. Looked up from germline, CDR1 is SGHNT and CDR2 is YYREEE (reference sequence). This CDR3 spans 16 amino acids. With 4 bases clipped from V and 6 bases from J, the junction kept 13 bases outside the gene matches. The chain has TRBV5-4 and TRBJ2-1; TRBD1 aligns across 7 bases. The receptor comes from a man aged 18 to 35 with active or convalescent COVID-19. Sequences were obtained from peripheral blood. DNA of the CDR3: TGTGCCAGCAGCCCTACTCCGGGACAGATTGTCAATGAGCAGTTCTTC. Translating gives CASSPTPGQIVNEQFF. Full variable domain (remainder filled in from reference TRBV5-4 and TRBJ2-1): ETGVTQSPTHLIKTRGQQVTLRCSSQSGHNTVSWYQQALGQGPQFIFQYYREEENGRGNFPPRFSGLQFPNYSSELNVNALELDDSALYLCASSPTPGQIVNEQFFGPGTRLTVL.